What follows are 21 T cell receptor beta chains derived from one specimen sequenced in a study of Ad26.COV2.S vaccination and SARS-CoV-2 variants. Treatment specified: around 19 received Ad26.COV2.S at low or high dose, single or two shots; about 5 received placebo; per-sample allocation not given. Each sample was drawn 63 days after the first injection (of vaccine or placebo). Repertoires were generated with immunoSEQ multiplex PCR, while TCRdb's copy carries only in-frame clones and drops some. The table lists around 310,000 clones, under 90% of them singletons. The starting material was peripheral blood, obtained in a trial of Ad26.COV2.S vaccine versus placebo. The source of these receptors is a person between 18 and 65 years old who received the Ad26.COV2.S COVID-19 vaccine or a placebo.

J is TRBJ1-2 and V is TRBV5-5; D gene ambiguous. Trimming pared 2 bases from V and 8 bases from J, leaving 13 bases between. The CDR3 has 13 residues. The germline V gene encodes CDR1 SGHKS and CDR2 YYEKEE (reference sequence). CDR3 in amino acids: CASSFRRVWGYTF. The DNA for the CDR3 is TGTGCCAGCAGCTTCAGGAGGGTATGGGGCTACACCTTC.

This clone has just one count. The V call is TRBV30, the J call TRBJ2-6; D possibly corresponds to TRBD1 (5 bases). V was trimmed by 0 bases and J by 1 base, leaving 7 bases between them. From germline, CDR1 is GTSNPN and CDR2 SVGIG (reference sequence). The CDR3 loop spans 15 amino acids. The DNA for the CDR3 is TGTGCCTGGAGTGTGGGGCTTTCTGGGGCCAACGTCCTGACTTTC. Its translation is CAWSVGLSGANVLTF.

The chain links TRBV6-1 to TRBJ1-4; 8 positions agree with TRBD1. The CDR3 spans 15 residues. J gave up 6 bases and V 4 bases, and 7 bases lay outside the gene matches. Germline CDR1 is MNHNS and CDR2 is SASEGT. The CDR3 region is CASSGAGGWDEKLFF. CDR3 sequence (DNA): TGTGCCAGCAGTGGAGCAGGGGGCTGGGATGAAAAACTGTTTTTT.

In this sample, this clone turned up once. This chain connects TRBV10-3 to TRBJ1-2; D gene ambiguous. V was pared by 7 bases and J by 5 bases, with 23 bases between. In germline, CDR1 is ENHRY, CDR2 SYGVKD. This CDR3 has 16 amino acids. The CDR3 sequence: CAIIKFPGLEVYGYTF. The CDR3 DNA reads as TGTGCCATCATAAAGTTCCCGGGCCTTGAGGTGTATGGCTACACCTTC.

The rearrangement uses TRBV2 and TRBJ2-7; TRBD2 is a possible D gene (5 bases). This CDR3 spans 15 amino acids. V was trimmed by 0 bases and J by 6 bases, leaving 15 bases between them. From germline, CDR1 is SNHLY and CDR2 FYNNEI. CDR3 region: CASSEALVTGIEQYF. CDR3 bases: TGTGCCAGCAGTGAAGCGCTTGTTACGGGGATCGAGCAGTACTTC.

This clone was detected a few times. The CDR3 coding sequence is TGCGCCAGCAGCCAAGAAGACGGGGAGCTGTTTTTT. Its translation: CASSQEDGELFF. This chain connects TRBV4-3 to TRBJ2-2; unclear D gene. V lost 0 bases and J 7 bases, leaving 3 bases between the germline ends. The CDR3 runs to 12 residues. The V gene's germline CDR1 is LGHNA and CDR2 YSLEER.

Worth noting for this clone: The sample carries other DNA sequences with the same CDR3. The rearrangement links TRBV19 to TRBJ1-1, with D maybe TRBD1 (5 bases). V was clipped by 3 bases and J by 1 base, with 9 bases between them. The CDR3 spans 14 residues. The germline V gene encodes CDR1 LNHDA and CDR2 SQIVND (reference sequence). The CDR3 sequence is CASSISGSNTEAFF. CDR3 sequence (DNA): TGTGCCAGTAGTATTTCAGGGTCGAACACTGAAGCTTTCTTT. The full variable domain, rest sourced from reference TRBV19 and TRBJ1-1, is DGGITQSPKYLFRKEGQNVTLSCEQNLNHDAMYWYRQDPGQGLRLIYYSQIVNDFQKGDIAEGYSVSREKKESFPLTVTSAQKNPTAFYLCASSISGSNTEAFFGQGTRLTVV.

The chain joins TRBV2 to TRBJ1-2; D uncertain. Germline loops: CDR1 SNHLY, CDR2 FYNNEI. The CDR3 is made up of 15 amino acids. V was trimmed by 8 bases and J by 6 bases, leaving 22 bases between them. The CDR3 region is CASWRASSVADGYTF. CDR3 nucleotide sequence: TGTGCCAGCTGGAGGGCCTCATCGGTTGCGGATGGCTACACCTTC. The full variable domain, completed using reference TRBV2 and TRBJ1-2, is EPEVTQTPSHQVTQMGQEVILRCVPISNHLYFYWYRQILGQKVEFLVSFYNNEISEKSEIFDDQFSVERPDGSNFTLKIRSTKLEDSAMYFCASWRASSVADGYTFGSGTRLTVV.

The CDR3 DNA reads TGTGCCAGCAGTTACAGCGGGTTTAATGAAAAACTGTTTTTT. Translation gives CASSYSGFNEKLFF. The chain joins TRBV6-2 or TRBV6-3 to TRBJ1-4; D gene unclear. The CDR3 covers 14 residues. Trimming cost V 2 bases and J 4 bases, with 8 bases left between them. The V gene's germline CDR1 is MNHEY and CDR2 SVGEGT.

The chain couples TRBV3-1 (or the pseudogene TRBV3-2) to TRBJ2-1; 7 bases agree with TRBD1. V gave up 0 bases and J gave up 4 bases; unmatched junction bases: 3. Per germline, CDR1 LGHDT and CDR2 YNNKEL (reference sequence). The CDR3 spans 15 residues. The CDR3 nucleotides are TGTGCCAGCAGCCAAGATGGGGACAGTTACAATGAGCAGTTCTTC. This sequence encodes CASSQDGDSYNEQFF.

This clone was found a few times. This chain joins TRBV7-8 and TRBJ1-2, with D unresolved. The V end lost 1 base, the J end lost 8 bases, and 8 bases lay between the germline ends. Per the germline V gene, CDR1 is SGHVS and CDR2 is FQNEAQ. CDR3 length: 12 residues. In nucleotides, the CDR3 is TGTGCCAGCAGCTTAGATTCGGGCGGCTACACCTTC. Translation: CASSLDSGGYTF.

J is TRBJ2-5 and V is TRBV14; D remains unclear. This CDR3 region has 15 residues. V was clipped by 1 base and J by 2 bases, with 11 bases between them. Germline assignment: CDR1 SGHDN and CDR2 FVKESK. CDR3 sequence: CASSQVATIQETQYF. CDR3 in DNA: TGTGCCAGCAGCCAAGTCGCAACTATTCAAGAGACCCAGTACTTC.

The chain uses TRBV4-2 and TRBJ2-3, with 10 bases identical to TRBD2. Germline CDR1 LGHNA, CDR2 YNFKEQ. V lost 2 bases to trimming and J lost 5 bases; unmatched junction nucleotides: 4. The CDR3 loop spans 15 amino acids. In nucleotides, the CDR3 is TGTGCCAGCAGCCAAACTAGCGGGACCAAAGATACGCAGTATTTT. Its protein product is CASSQTSGTKDTQYF.

The chain links TRBV29-1 to TRBJ1-1; weak D call: TRBD1 (5 bases). V lost 2 bases and J 7 bases, leaving 11 bases between the germline ends. CDR3 length: 12 amino acids. CDR1 is SQVTM, CDR2 ANQGSEA, per germline. In nucleotides, the CDR3 is TGCAGCGTTGAATCAGGGTACGGTGAAGCTTTCTTT. As protein: CSVESGYGEAFF.

The chain couples TRBV12-3 or TRBV12-4 to TRBJ2-7; no clear D gene. The CDR3 runs to 13 residues. Trimming left V 3 bases short and J 0 bases short, with 6 bases between. CDR3 nucleotides: TGTGCCAGCAGTTTCGGCGGCTCCTACGAGCAGTACGTC. Protein: CASSFGGSYEQYV.

The V and J genes are TRBV7-9 and TRBJ1-2, with unresolved D. V was clipped by 5 bases and J by 6 bases, with 7 bases between them. CDR3 size: 11 residues. Germline V lookup: CDR1 SEHNR, CDR2 FQNEAQ (reference sequence). CDR3 nucleotides: TGTGCCAGCAGCCGGAAGGATGGCTACACCTTC. This encodes CASSRKDGYTF.

There are a few counts of this clone. J is TRBJ1-1 and V is TRBV6-1; TRBD1 might be the D (5 bases). Germline V CDR1 and CDR2: MNHNS, SASEGT. This CDR3 region has 12 residues. V dropped 3 bases and J dropped 4 bases, with 6 bases sitting between them. CDR3 sequence reads: CASSDRVTEAFF. CDR3 nucleotides: TGTGCCAGCAGTGACAGGGTCACTGAAGCTTTCTTT.

CDR3 loop: CASSWDIDTEAFF. As DNA, the CDR3 is TGTGCCAGCAGCTGGGACATCGACACTGAAGCTTTCTTT. The chain carries TRBV11-2 and TRBJ1-1, with D possibly being TRBD1 (6 bases). This CDR3 is built from 13 residues. The ends were cut back, 4 bases at V and 3 bases at J, with 9 bases in the middle. Per germline, CDR1 SGHAT and CDR2 FQNNGV. Supplemented by reference TRBV11-2 and TRBJ1-1, the full variable domain reads EAGVAQSPRYKIIEKRQSVAFWCNPISGHATLYWYQQILGQGPKLLIQFQNNGVVDDSQLPKDRFSAERLKGVDSTLKIQPAKLEDSAVYLCASSWDIDTEAFFGQGTRLTVV.

V usage is TRBV19 and J usage is TRBJ2-1; 7 bases are shared with TRBD2. The CDR3 covers 15 residues. Trimming took 3 bases from V and 6 from J; bases not matched to a gene: 8. Germline CDR1 LNHDA, CDR2 SQIVND (reference sequence). Here the CDR3 DNA reads TGTGCCAGTAGTATCCGCCCAGCGGGGCGCAATGAGCAGTTCTTC. Translation gives CASSIRPAGRNEQFF.

The chain joins TRBV5-1 to TRBJ2-3; D is ambiguous. The CDR3 contains 14 residues. The ends were cut back, 3 bases at V and 2 bases at J, with 10 bases in the middle. The germline V gene encodes CDR1 SGHRS and CDR2 YFSETQ. CDR3 amino acids: CASSSLSPTDTQYF. The CDR3, as DNA: TGCGCCAGCAGCTCCCTCTCGCCCACAGATACGCAGTATTTT.

This chain links TRBV5-1 with TRBJ1-1; 9 positions agree with TRBD1. The V and J ends lost 3 bases and 4 bases, in that order; junction bases with no gene match: 4. From germline, CDR1 is SGHRS and CDR2 YFSETQ. This CDR3 spans 14 amino acids. CDR3 bases: TGCGCCAGCAGCTCCGGACAGGGGTTCACTGAAGCTTTCTTT. The encoded protein is CASSSGQGFTEAFF.